This TCR beta chain was recovered during a study of blood T cells in healthy people across ages. This CDR3 has 14 amino acids. V lost 2 bases and J lost 2, with 10 bases in between. CDR1 and CDR2 (germline): MGHRA, YSYEKL. A sample-barcoded 5' primer and a J-beta primer mix were used in a second PCR of roughly 6 to 12 cycles. TCRdb independently ran MiXCR on the 5' RACE reads; one entry per CDR3 protein. The sample lists approximately 940,000 distinct CDR3 sequences, around 46% occurring once. This TCR came from a man aged 25-45 years in good health. The V and J genes are TRBV4-1 and TRBJ2-7; D ambiguous. Sequences were obtained from blood. In nucleotides, the CDR3 is TGCGCCAGCAGCCAACCCCTACAGCCCTACGAGCAGTACTTC. Its protein product is CASSQPLQPYEQYF.